Detailed here is one TCR beta chain. Its specificity is not known. The PCR ran on 60 Vbeta and 13 Jbeta primers. Repertoires were generated with immunoSEQ multiplex PCR, while TCRdb's copy carries only in-frame clones and drops some. The table lists some 150,000 clones, approximately 84% of them singletons. The sample is drawn from a study of cytomegalovirus exposure and HLA in healthy donors. The CDR3 covers 15 residues. Germline V lookup: CDR1 SGHTA, CDR2 FQGNSA. V trimming: 5 bases; J trimming: 5 bases; junction bases outside the gene matches: 12. Overall study results and limits: An analysis done earlier found most TCR beta V segments productive about 87% or about 30% of the time. As was reported, the HLA-A and HLA-B alleles of most subjects were accurately predicted from TCR beta sequences.

The sequenced sample consisted of PBMCs. The V gene is TRBV7-2, the J gene TRBJ2-7; 7 nucleotides line up with TRBD2. The receptor was isolated from a woman aged 18-29 years in good health and CMV-seronegative. The chain's CDR3 is CASSPHWSGVHEQYF. The CDR3 nucleotides are TGTGCCAGCAGCCCGCACTGGAGCGGGGTCCACGAGCAGTACTTC.